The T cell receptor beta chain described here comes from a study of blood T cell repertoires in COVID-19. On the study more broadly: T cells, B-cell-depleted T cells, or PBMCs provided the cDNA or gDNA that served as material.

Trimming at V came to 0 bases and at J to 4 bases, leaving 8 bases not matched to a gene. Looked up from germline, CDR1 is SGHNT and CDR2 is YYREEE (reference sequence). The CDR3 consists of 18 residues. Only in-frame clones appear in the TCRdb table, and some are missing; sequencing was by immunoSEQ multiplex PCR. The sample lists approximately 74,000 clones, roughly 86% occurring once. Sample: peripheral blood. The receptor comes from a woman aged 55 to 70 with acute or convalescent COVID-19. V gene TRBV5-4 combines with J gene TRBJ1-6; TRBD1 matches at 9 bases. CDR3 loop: CASSLEKGQGRYNSPLHF. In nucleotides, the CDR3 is TGTGCCAGCAGCTTGGAAAAGGGACAGGGCCGTTATAATTCACCCCTCCACTTT.